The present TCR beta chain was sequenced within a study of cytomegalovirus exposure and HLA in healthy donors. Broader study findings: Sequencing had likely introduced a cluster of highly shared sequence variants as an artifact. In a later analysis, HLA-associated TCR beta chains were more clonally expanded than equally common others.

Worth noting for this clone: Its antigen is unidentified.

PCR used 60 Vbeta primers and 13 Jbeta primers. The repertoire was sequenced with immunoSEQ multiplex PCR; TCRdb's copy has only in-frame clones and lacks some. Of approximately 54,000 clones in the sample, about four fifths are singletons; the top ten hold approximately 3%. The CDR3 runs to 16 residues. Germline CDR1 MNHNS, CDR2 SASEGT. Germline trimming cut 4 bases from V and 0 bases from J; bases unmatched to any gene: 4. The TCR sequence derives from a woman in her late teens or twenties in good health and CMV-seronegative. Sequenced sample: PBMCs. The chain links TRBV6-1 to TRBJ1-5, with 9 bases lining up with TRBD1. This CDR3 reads CASSGGTGYSNQPQHF. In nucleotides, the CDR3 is TGTGCCAGCAGTGGAGGGACAGGGTATAGCAATCAGCCCCAGCATTTT.